The entry below gives a single T cell receptor (beta chain) sequence along with its context. The sample originates from a study of T cells in Graves' hyperthyroidism and ophthalmopathy. V dropped 8 bases and J dropped 0; count of bases not matched to a gene: 14. From germline, CDR1 is LNHDA and CDR2 SQIVND (reference sequence). The CDR3 runs 18 residues. Template material for amplifying TCR beta CDR3 regions consisted of RNA transcripts. A first-round RT-PCR of the TCR CDR3 used the HTBI primer set. Each CDR3 protein is one row after TCRdb ran MiXCR on the multiplex PCR reads. The data show around 610,000 distinct CDR3 sequences, with approximately 15% seen just once and 4% to 5.5% held by the top ten.

The sample taken for sequencing was blood. The chain combines TRBV19 with TRBJ1-3; 9 bases fit TRBD1. This clonotype was obtained from a woman aged 40 to 50 with Graves' ophthalmopathy. CDR3 residues: CASQRPGQGRSSGNTIYF. As DNA, the CDR3 is TGTGCCAGTCAACGACCGGGACAGGGAAGAAGCTCTGGAAACACCATATATTTT.